This is a list of T cell receptor beta chains from one sample in a study of T cells in tumors and immune-related adverse events. Produced via immunoSEQ multiplex PCR; TCRdb's table is partial and in-frame only. This sample has more than 10,000 clones, with around 92% found just once. The source material was lymph node tissue, sampled from a patient treated with anti-PD-1 therapy. Every receptor here comes from a female donor with metastatic renal cell carcinoma. Each CDR3 is given without its conserved first and last residue. Each record gives: CDR3 protein, J gene, V gene.

CDR3: ASSEPTGQLTAF
J: TRBJ1-1
V: TRBV5-4

CDR3: ASSLPSAVKTQY
J: TRBJ2-5
V: TRBV6-6

CDR3: ASSLLGPKNIQY
J: TRBJ2-4
V: TRBV27

CDR3: ASSSYSSGRAYEQY
J: TRBJ2-7
V: TRBV27

CDR3: ASSAWTGQFIRGQY
J: TRBJ2-7
V: TRBV27

CDR3: SVSLGLANSPLH
J: TRBJ1-6
V: TRBV29-1

CDR3: ASSRPGQMDYGYT
J: TRBJ1-2
V: TRBV7-9

CDR3: ASLHPATNEKLF
J: TRBJ1-4
V: TRBV2

CDR3: ASSIWGYQPQH
J: TRBJ1-5
V: TRBV19

CDR3: ASSLWAGQDSPLH
J: TRBJ1-6
V: TRBV5-5

CDR3: ASGMTGRGPETQY
J: TRBJ2-5
V: TRBV10-1

CDR3: ASSIAGVVYGYT
J: TRBJ1-2
V: TRBV19

CDR3: AWSVVGLGELF
J: TRBJ2-2
V: TRBV30

CDR3: SVPGTSGGETTTPSYNEQF
J: TRBJ2-1
V: TRBV29-1

CDR3: ASSGLAGGPMI
J: TRBJ2-1
V: TRBV2

CDR3: ASSKPTSPAEQF
J: TRBJ2-1
V: TRBV5-1

CDR3: ASSLRRGPGANVLT
J: TRBJ2-6
V: TRBV11-2

CDR3: ASSERASILQETQY
J: TRBJ2-5
V: TRBV6-1

CDR3: ASSPSTDTQY
J: TRBJ2-3
V: TRBV7-2

CDR3: ASKLTPGAQPQH
J: TRBJ1-5
V: TRBV27

CDR3: ASSIDWTGREKLF
J: TRBJ1-4
V: TRBV11-2

CDR3: ASSLEGPNTGELF
J: TRBJ2-2
V: TRBV7-7

CDR3: AISDRASSYEQY
J: TRBJ2-7
V: TRBV10-3

CDR3: ASSLDQGGSTAAGELF
J: TRBJ2-2
V: TRBV11-3

CDR3: ASSSQGSNYGYT
J: TRBJ1-2
V: TRBV6-1

CDR3: ASSRLAQTDTQY
J: TRBJ2-3
V: TRBV9

CDR3: ASSLGGLEGETQY
J: TRBJ2-5
V: TRBV5-1

CDR3: ASSSTPGRDRGAF
J: TRBJ1-1
V: TRBV7-6

CDR3: ASSERLGSDTQY
J: TRBJ2-3
V: TRBV2

CDR3: ASSLETGASLYGYT
J: TRBJ1-2
V: TRBV7-9